The 22 T cell receptor beta chains below come from one sample, sequenced in a study of cytomegalovirus exposure and HLA in healthy donors. 13 Jbeta primers and 60 Vbeta primers were used for the PCR. TCRdb's table, derived via immunoSEQ multiplex PCR, lists solely in-frame clones and lacks some. The data show approximately 150,000 clones, with over 70% seen just once and less than 2% held by the top ten. Specimen: PBMCs. Source of these receptors: a woman younger than 30 in good health and CMV-seronegative.

The J gene is TRBJ1-1, the V gene TRBV7-8; TRBD1 agrees at 7 bases. This CDR3 comprises 15 residues. Germline CDR1 reads SGHVS; CDR2 reads FQNEAQ. After removal of 3 bases from V and 0 bases from J, the junction contained 4 bases not matched to a gene. The CDR3 here is CASSFGTEMNTEAFF. CDR3 sequence (DNA): TGTGCCAGCAGCTTCGGGACAGAGATGAACACTGAAGCTTTCTTT.

V usage is TRBV5-4 and J usage is TRBJ2-7, with 15 bases matching TRBD2. This CDR3 contains 15 residues. The junction had 2 bases not matched to a gene; V was cut back by 0 bases and J by 7 bases. CDR1 SGHNT and CDR2 YYREEE come from the germline V gene (reference sequence). The CDR3 sequence is CASSLGTSGRGEQYF. The CDR3 DNA reads as TGTGCCAGCAGCTTGGGGACTAGCGGGAGGGGGGAGCAGTACTTC.

The rearrangement links TRBV21-1 to TRBJ2-7; the table calls TRBD2, which could not be checked here. TRBV21-1 is labeled a pseudogene. The CDR3 loop spans 16 amino acids. The CDR3 reads CASSKEVAGAVYEQYF. The CDR3 nucleotides read TGTGCCAGCAGCAAAGAGGTCGCGGGAGCTGTCTACGAGCAGTACTTC.

V usage is TRBV29-1 and J usage is TRBJ1-1; TRBD1 is a possible D gene (5 bases). Between the trimmed V and J ends, which lost 7 bases and 3 bases, there was a span of 15 bases. Germline CDR1 SQVTM, CDR2 ANQGSEA. The CDR3 is 13 amino acids. CDR3 in amino acids: CSGVEGRDTEAFF. For the CDR3, the DNA is TGCAGCGGGGTGGAGGGGCGCGACACTGAAGCTTTCTTT.

This clone was recorded a few times. The chain joins TRBV29-1 to TRBJ1-5; D unclear. V lost 4 bases, J lost 7 bases, and 11 bases lay in between. CDR1 and CDR2 (germline): SQVTM, ANQGSEA. This CDR3 is built from 12 residues. CDR3 in amino acids: CSVGEAGQPQHF. CDR3 nucleotide sequence: TGCAGCGTTGGTGAGGCCGGACAGCCCCAGCATTTT.

The chain links TRBV10-3 to TRBJ2-7; D is perhaps TRBD1 (5 bases). The germline V gene encodes CDR1 ENHRY and CDR2 SYGVKD. The V end lost 3 bases, the J end lost 5 bases, and 8 bases lay between the germline ends. This CDR3 region has 12 residues. In nucleotides, the CDR3 is TGTGCCATCAGTGATAGGGGCCACGAGCAGTACTTC. Its translation is CAISDRGHEQYF.

The rearrangement uses TRBV4-1 and TRBJ2-7, with a tentative D call TRBD2 (6 bases). The length of the CDR3 is 14 residues. The V gene lost 7 bases and the J gene lost 3 bases, with 16 bases spanning the gap. Germline lookup yields CDR1 MGHRA and CDR2 YSYEKL. CDR3 amino acids: CASTPGTANYEQYF. Here the CDR3 DNA reads TGCGCCAGCACCCCCGGGACTGCTAACTACGAGCAGTACTTC.

This chain links TRBV4-1 with TRBJ2-4; no definite D call. The CDR3 totals 13 residues. From germline, CDR1 is MGHRA and CDR2 YSYEKL. Trimming shortened V by 0 bases and J by 14 bases, and 14 bases separated the two germline ends. CDR3 in DNA: TGCGCCAGCAGCCAAGATCTTAACGCAGTGAAGTACTTC. Amino acids: CASSQDLNAVKYF.

V is TRBV7-9 and J is TRBJ2-7, with no clear D. Germline CDR1 and CDR2: SEHNR and FQNEAQ (reference sequence). The CDR3 runs to 13 residues. Trimming removed 2 bases at V and 1 base at J, with 6 bases between. Here the CDR3 reads CASSLSFSYEQYF. The CDR3 DNA sequence: TGTGCCAGCAGCTTATCGTTTTCCTACGAGCAGTACTTC.

V gene TRBV27 combines with J gene TRBJ2-1, with TRBD2 as a possible D gene (6 bases). V was shortened by 6 bases and J by 8 bases, with 11 bases between the two germline ends. CDR1 and CDR2 from the germline V gene are MNHEY and SMNVEV (reference sequence). The CDR3 has 12 residues. The CDR3 sequence: CASRGGTDEQFF. The CDR3 coding sequence is TGTGCCAGCAGGGGCGGGACTGATGAGCAGTTCTTC.

V gene TRBV7-2 combines with J gene TRBJ2-7, with TRBD2 matching over 10 bases. Germline V gene sequence: CDR1 SGHTA, CDR2 FQGNSA. Trimming removed 5 bases from V and 13 bases from J; junction bases left unmatched: 11. The CDR3 is 13 residues long. The CDR3 nucleotides are TGTGCCAGCAGCAACCCAACTAGCGGGGCGCATTACTTC. It translates to CASSNPTSGAHYF. Filled out from reference TRBV7-2 and TRBJ2-7, the complete variable domain reads GAGVSQSPSNKVTEKGKDVELRCDPISGHTALYWYRQSLGQGLEFLIYFQGNSAPDKSGLPSDRFSAERTGGSVSTLTIQRTQQEDSAVYLCASSNPTSGAHYFGPGTRLTVT.

This rearrangement joins TRBV25-1 to TRBJ2-3, with 11 positions matching TRBD2. This CDR3 contains 15 residues. The germline gives CDR1 MGHDK, CDR2 SYGVNS. The V gene end was trimmed by 4 bases and the J gene end by 4 bases; junction bases not matched to a gene: 4. The CDR3 bases are TGTGCCAGCAGTGCAACTAGCGGGAGCGCAGATACGCAGTATTTT. Amino acid sequence: CASSATSGSADTQYF.

The CDR3 protein is CASSFGTHYGYTF. The DNA for the CDR3 is TGTGCCAGCAGCTTCGGGACTCATTATGGCTACACCTTC. The V gene is TRBV9, the J gene TRBJ1-2, with D possibly TRBD1 on 5 matching bases. Germline V gene lookup returns CDR1 SGDLS and CDR2 YYNGEE. The V end was cut by 4 bases, the J end by 5 bases, with 12 bases between. The CDR3 extends over 13 amino acids.

This clone occurred once. The CDR3 spells CASSPRTGGAETQYF. CDR3 bases: TGTGCCAGCAGCCCTAGGACAGGGGGCGCAGAGACCCAGTACTTC. This rearrangement joins TRBV5-4 to TRBJ2-5, with 11 bases that match TRBD1. V lost 4 bases and J lost 4; bases outside the gene matches: 6. Germline V gives CDR1 SGHNT, CDR2 YYREEE (reference sequence). CDR3 length: 15 residues.

The chain joins TRBV10-2 to TRBJ2-1; D call uncertain. From germline, CDR1 is WSHSY and CDR2 SAAADI. This CDR3 is 15 amino acids long. Trimming stripped 2 bases from V and 4 bases from J, with 12 bases between. The DNA for the CDR3 is TGCGCCAGCAGTGAGGGTAGTAGATTGTACAATGAGCAGTTCTTC. Translation gives CASSEGSRLYNEQFF.

The gene calls are TRBV7-9 and TRBJ1-1; D possibly corresponds to TRBD1 (5 bases). CDR1 is SEHNR and CDR2 is FQNEAQ in the germline V gene (reference sequence). Trimming cost V 2 bases and J 0 bases, with 7 bases left between them. The CDR3 is 14 residues long. The CDR3 sequence: CASSLTGMNTEAFF. In DNA form, the CDR3 reads TGTGCCAGCAGCTTAACAGGCATGAACACTGAAGCTTTCTTT.

The chain's CDR3 is CASPRKGDTEAFF. CDR3 bases: TGTGCCAGCCCCCGAAAGGGGGACACTGAAGCTTTCTTT. The chain has TRBV28 and TRBJ1-1; tentatively, D is TRBD1 (6 bases). The CDR3 consists of 13 residues. Trimming pared 8 bases from V and 3 bases from J, leaving 13 bases between. Germline V gene sequence: CDR1 MDHEN, CDR2 SYDVKM.

The V call is TRBV5-1, the J call TRBJ2-3; TRBD2 matches 10 bases. Germline values: CDR1 SGHRS, CDR2 YFSETQ. The trim removed 0 bases at V and 1 base at J, leaving 8 bases unmatched. This CDR3 comprises 18 residues. The CDR3 DNA is TGCGCCAGCAGCTTGGATGGTAGCGGGAGGCACGGCACAGATACGCAGTATTTT. It yields the protein CASSLDGSGRHGTDTQYF.

The chain links TRBV5-4 to TRBJ2-3; D ambiguous. V dropped 0 bases and J dropped 6 bases, with 11 bases sitting between them. The CDR3 runs 14 residues. CDR1 and CDR2 from the germline V gene are SGHNT and YYREEE (reference sequence). The CDR3 protein is CASSLDLGADTQYF. CDR3 sequence (DNA): TGTGCCAGCAGCTTGGATCTAGGAGCGGATACGCAGTATTTT.

This clone was seen more than once but under ten times. The V and J genes are TRBV4-1 and TRBJ1-2; 7 bases align to TRBD1. V trimming: 1 base; J trimming: 4 bases; junction bases outside the gene matches: 12. CDR1 and CDR2 (germline): MGHRA, YSYEKL. The CDR3 is made up of 17 amino acids. The CDR3 coding sequence is TGCGCCAGCAGCCAAGGCGTAGGACAGGACTCCAGCTATGGCTACACCTTC. Translated: CASSQGVGQDSSYGYTF.

The chain recombines TRBV6-6 with TRBJ1-5, with a possible D match to TRBD1 (5 bases). The CDR3 is 16 residues long. V was pared by 0 bases and J by 1 base, with 10 bases between. CDR1 MNHNY and CDR2 SVGAGI come from the germline V gene (reference sequence). The DNA of the CDR3 is TGTGCCAGCAGTTACTCGATAGGGGAAAGCAATCAGCCCCAGCATTTT. Translation gives CASSYSIGESNQPQHF.

In this sample, this clone turned up once. The sample carries other DNA sequences with the same CDR3. The genes are TRBV30 and TRBJ1-1; no reliable D call. Germline CDR1 reads GTSNPN; CDR2 reads SVGIG (reference sequence). This CDR3 contains 13 residues. The V gene lost 5 bases and the J gene lost 0 bases, with 10 bases spanning the gap. This chain's CDR3 is CAWVADMNTEAFF. For the CDR3, the DNA is TGTGCCTGGGTAGCGGATATGAACACTGAAGCTTTCTTT.